This is a list of T cell receptor beta chains from one sample in a study of blood T cells in healthy people across ages. Via MiXCR, TCRdb re-called the 5' RACE reads, giving one row per CDR3 protein. Here the sample spans 1.5 million to 2 million distinct CDR3 sequences, 39% being singletons. Sequenced sample: blood. Every receptor here comes from a human donor in good health. CDR3s include the opening cysteine and the closing phenylalanine or tryptophan. The D gene is left open where the match is weak. Only part of the rows carry a size: once, few, many, or a class if the clone is expanded.

J,V,size,D,DNA,CDR3
TRBJ2-3,TRBV7-3,few,TRBD2,TGTGCCAGCAGCTTAACGTTGGCTAGCGGGGTCGACACAGATACGCAGTATTTT,CASSLTLASGVDTDTQYF
TRBJ2-5,TRBV24-1,few,TRBD2,TGTGCCACCGGGGAGGGCCAAGAGACCCAGTACTTC,CATGEGQETQYF
TRBJ2-5,TRBV29-1,NA,TRBD2,TGCAGCGTTGAGGTAGCGGGGGGTGCCTACAAGCAGTACTTC,CSVEVAGGAYKQYF
TRBJ2-6,TRBV7-9,NA,NA,TGTGCCAGCTCCGGGACACCAAACTCTGGGGCCAACGTCCTGACTTTC,CASSGTPNSGANVLTF
TRBJ2-7,TRBV20-1,few,NA,TGCAGTGCTAGAGATGAGTTGTCGAACCTCTACGAGCAGTACTTC,CSARDELSNLYEQYF
TRBJ2-6,TRBV5-1,many,NA,TGCGCCAGCAGCTACTACAGGGCGTCAAGCTCTGGGGCCAACGTCCTGACTTTC,CASSYYRASSSGANVLTF
TRBJ1-2,TRBV29-1,few,NA,TGCAGCGTTGACGCTGACTATGGCTACACCTTC,CSVDADYGYTF
TRBJ1-5,TRBV6-2/TRBV6-3,few,NA,TGTGCCAGCAGTTGGGTACAGGGTGGCCAGCCCCAGCATTTT,CASSWVQGGQPQHF
TRBJ1-4,TRBV20-1,once,TRBD1,TGCAGTGCTTATCGGGACAGGGAACCAAAACTGTTTTTT,CSAYRDREPKLFF
TRBJ2-7,TRBV6-6,NA,NA,TGTGCCAGTTACAATTTCCAGGGGACCTCCTACGAGCAGTACTTC,CASYNFQGTSYEQYF
TRBJ1-5,TRBV27,NA,TRBD1,TGTGCCAGCAGACCCGGACAGGGAAGCAATCAGCCCCAGCATTTT,CASRPGQGSNQPQHF
TRBJ1-5,TRBV20-1,NA,NA,TGCAGTTCCTCCCACTCAGGGGATCGGCCCCAGCATTTT,CSSSHSGDRPQHF
TRBJ1-4,TRBV7-2,NA,TRBD1,TGTGCCAGCAGCTCAAGGAGGGTGACAGGGAATGAAAAACTGTTTTTT,CASSSRRVTGNEKLFF
TRBJ2-3,TRBV29-1,many,NA,TGCAGCGTTCTCAGGAAGGGGATCAGCACAGATACGCAGTATTTT,CSVLRKGISTDTQYF
TRBJ2-1,TRBV20-1,NA,TRBD2,TGCAGTGCCCCAGCCACGCGGGGGAGCTCCTACAATGAGCAGTTCTTC,CSAPATRGSSYNEQFF
TRBJ2-1,TRBV5-1,few,NA,TGCGCCAGCAGCAACGGGCAGGGGCCTTACAATGAGCAGTTCTTC,CASSNGQGPYNEQFF
TRBJ1-1,TRBV4-3,few,TRBD1,TGCGCCAGCAGCCGCACAGGGGCCCGGGGCACTGAAGCTTTCTTT,CASSRTGARGTEAFF
TRBJ2-7,TRBV7-9,NA,NA,TGTGCCAGCAGCTTGTCACAGGGATTCTCCTACGAGCAGTACTTC,CASSLSQGFSYEQYF
TRBJ2-7,TRBV27,NA,TRBD1,TGTGCCAGCAGTTTAGGCGCAGGGGGCATCGACGAGCAGTACTTC,CASSLGAGGIDEQYF
TRBJ2-3,TRBV20-1,few,NA,TGCAGTGCTAGAGTGCAAGATACGCAGTATTTT,CSARVQDTQYF
TRBJ2-5,TRBV2,NA,NA,TGTGCCAGCACTGTTGGGATGTACCAAGAGACCCAGTACTTC,CASTVGMYQETQYF
TRBJ1-4,TRBV14,NA,NA,TGTGCCAGCAGCAGGACAGCATATAATGAAAAACTGTTTTTT,CASSRTAYNEKLFF
TRBJ2-2,TRBV5-1,NA,TRBD1,TGTGCCAGCAGCCCGGGACAGGGTTATACCGGGGAGCTGTTTTTT,CASSPGQGYTGELFF
TRBJ2-1,TRBV21-1,once,NA,TGTGCCAGCAGCAAAGAAAGAACGGCAAGCCAAGAGACCCAGTTCTTC,CASSKERTASQETQFF
TRBJ2-6,TRBV7-8,NA,TRBD1,TGTGCCAGCAGCTCGGACAGGGGGCGTTCTTCTGGGGCCAACGTCCTGACTTTC,CASSSDRGRSSGANVLTF
TRBJ1-1,TRBV5-1,few,NA,TGCGCCAGCAGCGATCCGGGATCAAGCCTTTTGAACACTGAAGCTTTCTTT,CASSDPGSSLLNTEAFF
TRBJ2-5,TRBV29-1,once,NA,TGCAGCGTGAGAACCTGGACGAGGGAGACCCAGTACTTC,CSVRTWTRETQYF
TRBJ2-1,TRBV29-1,NA,NA,TGCAGCCAACAACGTACCACAGCCCTAGGGTACGAGCAGTTCTTC,CSQQRTTALGYEQFF
TRBJ2-4,TRBV20-1,NA,NA,TGCAGTGCTAGAGGCCTTCGCCATGAGCAGTACTTC,CSARGLRHEQYF
TRBJ2-1,TRBV15,NA,NA,TGTGCCACCGGCCGGGGGCGAGGGGATGAGCAGTTCTTC,CATGRGRGDEQFF
TRBJ2-3,TRBV5-1,NA,TRBD2,TGCGCCAGCAGAGACCCTAGCGGGGGCACAGATACGCAGTATTTT,CASRDPSGGTDTQYF
TRBJ1-1,TRBV29-1,many,NA,TGCAGCGTTGGAGAGAGATACAGGACTGAAGCTTTCTTT,CSVGERYRTEAFF
TRBJ2-2,TRBV6-6,NA,TRBD2,TGTGCCAGCAGTTACTCGAAGGGCGGGGGGAACTCCGGGGAGCTGTTTTTT,CASSYSKGGGNSGELFF
TRBJ1-1,TRBV20-1,NA,NA,TGCAGTGCTAGAGTCGCCAGGGGCGACACTGAAGCTTTCTTT,CSARVARGDTEAFF
TRBJ2-1,TRBV13,few,NA,TGTGCCAGCAGCTCCCAAGACAGGCATGAGCAGTTCTTC,CASSSQDRHEQFF
TRBJ1-2,TRBV7-9,few,NA,TGTGCCAGCAGTCGAACAGATGATTATGGCTACACCTTC,CASSRTDDYGYTF
TRBJ1-4,TRBV3-1,NA,NA,TGTGCCAGCAGCCCCCCAAGGGGGGGTCCTAATGAAAAACTGTTTTTT,CASSPPRGGPNEKLFF
TRBJ2-1,TRBV7-6,few,NA,TGTGCCAGCAGCTTACCCCAAAATGAGCAGTTCTTC,CASSLPQNEQFF
TRBJ2-2,TRBV7-2,few,TRBD1,TGTGCCAGCAGCTCACAGGGGGCAAACACCGGGGAGCTGTTTTTT,CASSSQGANTGELFF
TRBJ1-1,TRBV29-1,NA,TRBD1,TGCAGCGTCGAGGATTTTGGAGACAGGGGTGGCGACACTGAAGCTTTCTTT,CSVEDFGDRGGDTEAFF
TRBJ1-2,TRBV29-1,few,TRBD1,TGCAGCGTTGGTCTACCCCGGGACAGGGGGGCCCATGGCTACACCTTC,CSVGLPRDRGAHGYTF
TRBJ2-1,TRBV20-1,NA,TRBD1,TGCAGTGCTAAGACAGGGCTGCTTTACAATGAGCAGTTCTTC,CSAKTGLLYNEQFF
TRBJ2-7,TRBV10-2,few,NA,TGCGCCAGCAGTGCGGTCCGGACTACCGCCTACGAGCAGTACTTC,CASSAVRTTAYEQYF
TRBJ2-2,TRBV11-1,NA,TRBD1,TGTGCCAGCAGCCATACCGGGACAGGGGGCGACACCGGGGAGCTGTTTTTT,CASSHTGTGGDTGELFF
TRBJ1-5,TRBV6-6,NA,NA,TGTGCCAGCAGGAAAACAGGCCTGTATAGCAATCAGCCCCAGCATTTT,CASRKTGLYSNQPQHF
TRBJ1-1,TRBV27,few,NA,TGTGCCAGCAGTGCCTCATGGGGGGAGATGAACACTGAAGCTTTCTTT,CASSASWGEMNTEAFF
TRBJ1-2,TRBV7-8,NA,TRBD1,TGTGCCAGCAGCCTAACAGGGGACAACTATGGCCACACCTTC,CASSLTGDNYGHTF
TRBJ2-1,TRBV9,NA,TRBD1,TGTGCCAGCAGCGTAGAGACAGGGTCGAATGAGCAGTTCTTC,CASSVETGSNEQFF